These 25 T cell receptor beta chains share one sample of origin, sequenced in a study of blood T cell repertoires in COVID-19. Only in-frame clones appear in the TCRdb table, and some are missing; sequencing was by immunoSEQ multiplex PCR. The table has some 300,000 clones, roughly 90% seen once. The sequencing input was PBMCs or T cells enriched from blood (not recorded which). The receptor source for this set is a woman aged 30 to 39 who had recovered from COVID-19.

The chain links TRBV27 to TRBJ2-1, with 12 bases lining up with TRBD2. V lost 3 bases and J lost 3; bases outside the gene matches: 9. CDR1 MNHEY and CDR2 SMNVEV come from the germline V gene (reference sequence). The length of the CDR3 is 18 residues. CDR3 sequence: CASSLVASGGAVYNEQFF. CDR3 sequence (DNA): TGTGCCAGCAGTTTGGTAGCTAGCGGGGGGGCGGTCTACAATGAGCAGTTCTTC.

The chain is built from TRBV28 and TRBJ1-4; D might be TRBD1 (5 bases). The V end lost 2 bases, the J end lost 8 bases, and 12 bases lay between the germline ends. CDR3 length: 14 residues. CDR1 MDHEN and CDR2 SYDVKM come from the germline V gene. The CDR3 DNA reads TGTGCCAGCAGTTTAGCAGGGAAAGGGGAAAAACTGTTTTTT. Residues: CASSLAGKGEKLFF.

This clone occurred once. The chain recombines TRBV3-1 (or the pseudogene TRBV3-2) with TRBJ1-4; 7 bases are a match to TRBD1. Germline V gives CDR1 LGHDT, CDR2 YNNKEL (reference sequence). V was pared by 5 bases and J by 8 bases, with 8 bases of the junction left unmatched. The CDR3 sequence is 14 residues long. CDR3 nucleotide sequence: TGTGCCAGCAGCACTGGGACAGTTGGCGAAAAACTGTTTTTT. Amino acids: CASSTGTVGEKLFF.

This clone was seen a single time. This chain connects TRBV5-8 to TRBJ1-5; D remains ambiguous. CDR3 length equals 15 residues. V lost 4 bases to trimming and J lost 3 bases, with 14 bases between them. The germline gives CDR1 SGHTS, CDR2 YDEGEE. The CDR3 protein is CASSPGGAVNQPQHF. CDR3 bases: TGTGCCAGCAGCCCCGGAGGAGCGGTCAATCAGCCCCAGCATTTT.

Regarding this clone: The germline gene is not matched at one end of the junction; a read error may be the cause. The rearrangement links TRBV5-8 to TRBJ1-2; D unresolved. CDR3 length: 13 amino acids. Germline lookup yields CDR1 SGHTS and CDR2 YDEGEE. This CDR3 is CASSLARPTIVSF. CDR3 sequence (DNA): TGTGCCAGCAGCTTGGCCCGACCGACTATCGTTTCCTTC.

In its sample, this clone was seen a few times. The genes are TRBV28 and TRBJ1-1; 8 nucleotides align to TRBD1. The CDR3 has 12 residues. V trimming: 9 bases; J trimming: 4 bases; junction bases outside the gene matches: 4. Germline loops: CDR1 MDHEN, CDR2 SYDVKM. The CDR3 nucleotides read TGTGCCAGTACTACAGGGGGCACTGAAGCTTTCTTT. Its protein is CASTTGGTEAFF.

CDR3 sequence: CASSLWRTEAFF. CDR3 in DNA: TGTGCCAGCAGTTTATGGCGCACTGAAGCTTTCTTT. J is TRBJ1-1 and V is TRBV28, with D uncertain. Looked up from germline, CDR1 is MDHEN and CDR2 is SYDVKM. The V end was cut by 0 bases, the J end by 4 bases, with 3 bases between. The CDR3 length is 12 residues. Full variable domain (rest looked up from reference TRBV28 and TRBJ1-1): DVKVTQSSRYLVKRTGEKVFLECVQDMDHENMFWYRQDPGLGLRLIYFSYDVKMKEKGDIPEGYSVSREKKERFSLILESASTNQTSMYLCASSLWRTEAFFGQGTRLTVV.

The CDR3 DNA reads as TGTGCCAGCAGCGTGGACAGGGGCGTTTATCCCGGGGAGCTGTTTTTT. Its translation: CASSVDRGVYPGELFF. The rearrangement uses TRBV9 and TRBJ2-2; 9 nucleotides align to TRBD1. Losses at the gene ends were 2 bases for V and 6 bases for J; bases not matched to a gene: 8. From germline, CDR1 is SGDLS and CDR2 YYNGEE. The CDR3 consists of 16 residues.

The table lists this clone with a count of one. The chain links TRBV3-1 (or the pseudogene TRBV3-2) to TRBJ2-1; 9 bases are a match to TRBD2. With 4 bases clipped from V and 4 bases from J, the junction kept 17 bases outside the gene matches. CDR3 length: 19 residues. Germline values: CDR1 LGHDT, CDR2 YNNKEL (reference sequence). CDR3 sequence reads: CASSRQRPGGSGGYNEQFF. The CDR3 bases are TGTGCCAGCAGCCGCCAAAGACCCGGCGGTAGCGGGGGATACAATGAGCAGTTCTTC.

This chain joins TRBV6-1 and TRBJ1-5, with D uncertain. From germline, CDR1 is MNHNS and CDR2 SASEGT. The length of the CDR3 is 15 residues. V was pared by 2 bases and J by 3 bases, with 11 bases between. In nucleotides, the CDR3 is TGTGCCAGCAGTGAATCGGGTCGGCTCAATCAGCCCCAGCATTTT. Translating it yields CASSESGRLNQPQHF.

The chain has TRBV15 and TRBJ1-4, with D possibly TRBD1 on 6 matching bases. Deletions cut 3 bases from V and 8 bases from J, with 16 bases between. The CDR3 totals 15 residues. Germline V gives CDR1 LNHNV, CDR2 YYDKDF (reference sequence). The CDR3 loop is CATSRAQGWREKLFF. The DNA of the CDR3 is TGTGCCACCAGCAGGGCACAGGGCTGGAGAGAAAAACTGTTTTTT.

The chain couples TRBV13 to TRBJ2-7; a possible D gene is TRBD1 (6 bases). The CDR3 contains 15 residues. Germline V gene lookup returns CDR1 PRHDT and CDR2 FYEKMQ (reference sequence). Trimming shortened V by 5 bases and J by 2 bases, and 16 bases separated the two germline ends. The CDR3 is CASSQEDRTTYEQYF. In DNA, the CDR3 is TGTGCCAGCAGCCAAGAAGACAGGACCACCTACGAGCAGTACTTC.

The chain links TRBV5-1 to TRBJ2-3; 10 bases map to TRBD1. The CDR3 has 15 amino acids. Trimming took 0 bases from V and 3 from J; bases not matched to a gene: 1. Germline CDR1 and CDR2: SGHRS and YFSETQ. The CDR3 DNA reads TGCGCCAGCAGCTTGGGGACAGGGGGGACAGATACGCAGTATTTT. Translated, it gives CASSLGTGGTDTQYF.

The V gene is TRBV10-1, the J gene TRBJ1-6; D not resolved. Germline V CDR1 and CDR2: WNHNN, SYGVQD (reference sequence). V gave up 3 bases and J gave up 9 bases, with 12 bases separating them. The CDR3 totals 14 residues. CDR3 in DNA: TGCGCCAGCAGTGAATCCCCGGGTGGTTCACCCCTCCACTTT. This encodes CASSESPGGSPLHF.

The chain employs TRBV6-5 and TRBJ2-1; 7 nucleotides align to TRBD1. V gave up 6 bases and J gave up 5 bases; unmatched junction bases: 10. The germline gives CDR1 MNHEY, CDR2 SVGAGI. The CDR3 is made up of 15 amino acids. CDR3 amino acids: CASSRRDSDHNEQFF. The CDR3 DNA is TGTGCCAGCAGCCGCCGGGACAGCGACCACAATGAGCAGTTCTTC.

This clone was seen once. The gene calls are TRBV3-1 (or the pseudogene TRBV3-2) and TRBJ1-2, with D unclear. The CDR3 has 15 residues. Germline V gene sequence: CDR1 LGHDT, CDR2 YNNKEL (reference sequence). V shed 1 base and J shed 5 bases, with 14 bases lying between them. CDR3 nucleotide sequence: TGTGCCAGCAGCCAAGCCGATAGACCCGGGTATGGCTACACCTTC. Its protein product is CASSQADRPGYGYTF.

V usage is TRBV2 and J usage is TRBJ2-3; 8 nucleotides match TRBD2. The CDR3 runs to 18 residues. CDR1 SNHLY and CDR2 FYNNEI come from the germline V gene. The ends lost 7 bases at V and 3 bases at J; junction bases unmatched: 18. CDR3 sequence reads: CASTRSVPGGIRTDTQYF. Here the CDR3 DNA reads TGTGCCAGCACTCGGTCCGTACCGGGGGGGATCAGAACAGATACGCAGTATTTT.

This chain uses TRBV5-4 with TRBJ1-2; 7 bases are a match to TRBD1. V lost 0 bases to trimming and J lost 7 bases; unmatched junction nucleotides: 6. The CDR3 spans 14 residues. In germline, CDR1 is SGHNT, CDR2 YYREEE (reference sequence). The DNA of the CDR3 is TGTGCCAGCAGCTTGGAAGGGACAGTCAGTGGCTACACCTTC. Encoded protein: CASSLEGTVSGYTF.

This rearrangement joins TRBV7-9 to TRBJ2-5; 16 bases match TRBD2. V lost 2 bases to trimming and J lost 5 bases; unmatched junction nucleotides: 5. Germline V gene lookup returns CDR1 SEHNR and CDR2 FQNEAQ (reference sequence). This CDR3 spans 17 amino acids. CDR3 coding DNA: TGTGCCAGCAGCTTAACCCCGGGACTAGCGGGGGGGGAGACCCAGTACTTC. It codes for CASSLTPGLAGGETQYF.

The table lists this clone with a count of one. The chain couples TRBV19 to TRBJ2-3; 10 positions match TRBD2. Germline V lookup: CDR1 LNHDA, CDR2 SQIVND (reference sequence). The CDR3 sequence is 17 residues long. The V segment lost 0 bases and the J segment 6 bases; nucleotides outside the gene matches: 9. CDR3 loop: CASSIELSGGARDTQYF. CDR3 nucleotide sequence: TGTGCCAGTAGTATAGAGCTGAGCGGGGGGGCCCGGGATACGCAGTATTTT.

V usage is TRBV7-9 and J usage is TRBJ1-2; tentative D call: TRBD1 (5 bases). The ends were cut back, 1 base at V and 8 bases at J, with 14 bases in the middle. CDR3 length: 14 residues. CDR1 and CDR2 from the germline V gene are SEHNR and FQNEAQ (reference sequence). The CDR3 DNA reads TGTGCCAGCAGCTTAGTCTGGGCAGGGTCAGGCTACACCTTC. Protein: CASSLVWAGSGYTF.

J is TRBJ1-1 and V is TRBV7-9, with 9 bases fitting TRBD1. Trimming at V came to 8 bases and at J to 2 bases, leaving 3 bases not matched to a gene. Germline V lookup: CDR1 SEHNR, CDR2 FQNEAQ (reference sequence). This CDR3 comprises 13 residues. CDR3 loop: CASSGQGNTEAFF. The DNA for the CDR3 is TGTGCCAGCTCGGGACAGGGTAACACTGAAGCTTTCTTT.

The rearrangement links TRBV5-1 to TRBJ2-1; TRBD2 agrees at 7 bases. V lost 4 bases, J lost 5 bases, and 12 bases stayed unmatched. The CDR3 sequence is 16 residues long. CDR1 and CDR2 from the germline V gene are SGHRS and YFSETQ. The CDR3 region has the DNA TGCGCCAGCAGCCCCAGCCGCGGGGGAGACGACAATGAGCAGTTCTTC. It yields the protein CASSPSRGGDDNEQFF. Full variable domain (outside the CDR3, taken from reference TRBV5-1 and TRBJ2-1): KAGVTQTPRYLIKTRGQQVTLSCSPISGHRSVSWYQQTPGQGLQFLFEYFSETQRNKGNFPGRFSGRQFSNSRSEMNVSTLELGDSALYLCASSPSRGGDDNEQFFGPGTRLTVL.

The J gene is TRBJ2-3, the V gene TRBV6-5, with D possibly matching TRBD2 (6 bases). Looked up from germline, CDR1 is MNHEY and CDR2 is SVGAGI. This CDR3 region has 16 residues. Trimming shortened V by 0 bases and J by 4 bases, and 14 bases separated the two germline ends. The CDR3 bases are TGTGCCAGCAGTTACTCGAATGCGGGACGGGCAGATACGCAGTATTTT. This gives the protein CASSYSNAGRADTQYF.

The table lists this clone with a few counts. The chain combines TRBV6-2 or TRBV6-3 with TRBJ2-7; 9 bases are a match to TRBD1. The germline V gene has CDR1 MNHEY and CDR2 SVGEGT. The J segment lost 7 bases and the V segment lost 4 bases, leaving 26 bases of the junction unmatched. The CDR3 covers 20 residues. The CDR3 sequence is CASSFQPGQGSTPGSGEQYF. Here the CDR3 DNA reads TGTGCCAGCAGTTTTCAACCGGGACAGGGTTCAACCCCCGGGTCCGGGGAGCAGTACTTC.